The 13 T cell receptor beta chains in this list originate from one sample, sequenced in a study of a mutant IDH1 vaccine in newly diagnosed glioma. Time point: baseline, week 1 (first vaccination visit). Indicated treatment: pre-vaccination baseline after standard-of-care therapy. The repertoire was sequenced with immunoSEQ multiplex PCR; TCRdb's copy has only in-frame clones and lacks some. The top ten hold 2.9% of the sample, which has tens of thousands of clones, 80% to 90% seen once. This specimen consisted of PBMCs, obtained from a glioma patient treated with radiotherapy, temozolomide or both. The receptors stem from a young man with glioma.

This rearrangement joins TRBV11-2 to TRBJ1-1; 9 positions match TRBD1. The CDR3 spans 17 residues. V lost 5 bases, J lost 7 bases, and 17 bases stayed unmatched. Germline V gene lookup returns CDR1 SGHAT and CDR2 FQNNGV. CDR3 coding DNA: TGTGCCAGCAGCCAATATACCGGGACAGGGTTAATACTTGAAGCTTTCTTT. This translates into CASSQYTGTGLILEAFF. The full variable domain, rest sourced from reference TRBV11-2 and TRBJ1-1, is EAGVAQSPRYKIIEKRQSVAFWCNPISGHATLYWYQQILGQGPKLLIQFQNNGVVDDSQLPKDRFSAERLKGVDSTLKIQPAKLEDSAVYLCASSQYTGTGLILEAFFGQGTRLTVV.

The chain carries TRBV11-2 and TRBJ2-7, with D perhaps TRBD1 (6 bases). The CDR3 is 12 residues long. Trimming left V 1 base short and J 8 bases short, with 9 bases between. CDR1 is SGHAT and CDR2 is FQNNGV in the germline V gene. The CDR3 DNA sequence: TGTGCCAGCAGCTTAGGCACAGGGAAGCAGTACTTC. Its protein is CASSLGTGKQYF.

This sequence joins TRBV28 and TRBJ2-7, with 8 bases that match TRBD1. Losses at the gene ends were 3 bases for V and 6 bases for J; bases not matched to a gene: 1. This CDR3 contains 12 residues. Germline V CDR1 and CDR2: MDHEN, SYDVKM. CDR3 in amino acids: CASSLTGVEQYF. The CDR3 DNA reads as TGTGCCAGCAGTTTGACAGGGGTCGAGCAGTACTTC.

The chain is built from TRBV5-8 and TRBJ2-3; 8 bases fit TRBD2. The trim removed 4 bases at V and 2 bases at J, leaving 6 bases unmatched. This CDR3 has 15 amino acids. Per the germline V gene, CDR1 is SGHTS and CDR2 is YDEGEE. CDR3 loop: CASSPGTSHTDTQYF. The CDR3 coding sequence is TGTGCCAGCAGCCCCGGGACTAGTCACACAGATACGCAGTATTTT.

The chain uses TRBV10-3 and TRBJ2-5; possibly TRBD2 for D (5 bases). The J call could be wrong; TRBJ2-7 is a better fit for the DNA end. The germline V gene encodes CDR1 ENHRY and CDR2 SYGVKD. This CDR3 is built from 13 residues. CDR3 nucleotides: TGTGCCATCAGTGTTTTGGGAGACTACGAGCAGTACTTC. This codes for CAISVLGDYEQYF.

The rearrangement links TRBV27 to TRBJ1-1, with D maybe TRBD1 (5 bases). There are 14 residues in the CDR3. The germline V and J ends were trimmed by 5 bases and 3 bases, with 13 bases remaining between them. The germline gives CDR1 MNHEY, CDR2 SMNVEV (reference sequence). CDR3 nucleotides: TGTGCCAGCAGTCCCGGCCCGGGGGACACTGAAGCTTTCTTT. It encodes CASSPGPGDTEAFF.

In DNA, the CDR3 is TGCGCCAGCAGCTTGGGGGGGTCAACTGGGTACCAAGAGACCCAGTACTTC. Translation: CASSLGGSTGYQETQYF. The rearrangement links TRBV5-1 to TRBJ2-5; D may correspond to TRBD1 or TRBD2 (5 bases each). Germline V lookup: CDR1 SGHRS, CDR2 YFSETQ. Trimming stripped 0 bases from V and 0 bases from J, with 15 bases between. CDR3 size: 17 residues.

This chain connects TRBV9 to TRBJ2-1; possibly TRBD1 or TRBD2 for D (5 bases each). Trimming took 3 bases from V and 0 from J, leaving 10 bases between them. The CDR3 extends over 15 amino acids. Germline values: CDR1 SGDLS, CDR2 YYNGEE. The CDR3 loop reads CASSGDGISYNEQFF. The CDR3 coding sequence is TGTGCCAGCAGCGGGGACGGTATCTCCTACAATGAGCAGTTCTTC.

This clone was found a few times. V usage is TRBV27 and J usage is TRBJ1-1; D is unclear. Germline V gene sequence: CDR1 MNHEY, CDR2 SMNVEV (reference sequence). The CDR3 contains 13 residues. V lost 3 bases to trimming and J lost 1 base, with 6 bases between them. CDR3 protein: CASSFQANTEAFF. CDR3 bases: TGTGCCAGCAGTTTCCAGGCGAACACTGAAGCTTTCTTT.

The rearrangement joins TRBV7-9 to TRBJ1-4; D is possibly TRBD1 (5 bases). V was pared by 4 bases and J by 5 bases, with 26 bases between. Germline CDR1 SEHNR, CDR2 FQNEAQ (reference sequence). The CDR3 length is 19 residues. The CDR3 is CASSSVPFPGGTTNEKLFF. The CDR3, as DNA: TGTGCCAGCAGCTCCGTTCCTTTCCCCGGTGGGACGACGAATGAAAAACTGTTTTTT. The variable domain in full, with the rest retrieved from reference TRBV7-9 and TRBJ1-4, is DTGVSQNPRHKITKRGQNVTFRCDPISEHNRLYWYRQTLGQGPEFLTYFQNEAQLEKSRLLSDRFSAERPKGSFSTLEIQRTEQGDSAMYLCASSSVPFPGGTTNEKLFFGSGTQLSVL.

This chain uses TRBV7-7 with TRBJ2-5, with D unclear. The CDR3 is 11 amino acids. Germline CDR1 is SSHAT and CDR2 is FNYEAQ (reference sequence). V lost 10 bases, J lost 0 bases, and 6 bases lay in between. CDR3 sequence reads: CATSNQETQYF. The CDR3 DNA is TGTGCCACGAGCAACCAAGAGACCCAGTACTTC.

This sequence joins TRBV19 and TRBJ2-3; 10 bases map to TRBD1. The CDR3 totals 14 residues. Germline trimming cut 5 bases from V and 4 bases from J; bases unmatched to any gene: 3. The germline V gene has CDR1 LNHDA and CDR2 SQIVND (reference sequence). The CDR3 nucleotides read TGTGCCAGTAGTCGGGACAGGGGCGCAGATACGCAGTATTTT. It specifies CASSRDRGADTQYF. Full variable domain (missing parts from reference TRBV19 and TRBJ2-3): DGGITQSPKYLFRKEGQNVTLSCEQNLNHDAMYWYRQDPGQGLRLIYYSQIVNDFQKGDIAEGYSVSREKKESFPLTVTSAQKNPTAFYLCASSRDRGADTQYFGPGTRLTVL.

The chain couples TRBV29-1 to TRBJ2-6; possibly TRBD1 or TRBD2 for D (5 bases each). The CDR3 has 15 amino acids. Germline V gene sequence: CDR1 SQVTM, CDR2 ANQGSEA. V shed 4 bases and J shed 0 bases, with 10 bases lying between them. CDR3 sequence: CSVVAGSSGANVLTF. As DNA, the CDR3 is TGCAGCGTTGTGGCAGGGAGCTCTGGGGCCAACGTCCTGACTTTC.